A single sample gave rise to the 17 T cell receptor beta chains below, sequenced in a study of T cell responses to AZD1222 COVID-19 vaccine. Produced via immunoSEQ multiplex PCR; TCRdb's table is partial and in-frame only. This sample carries roughly 150,000 clones, 94% of them seen once, and the ten largest clones take roughly 4.6%. Specimen: peripheral blood, collected 28 days after the second AZD1222 dose. The receptors here all came from an adult who received the AZD1222 COVID-19 vaccine.

The J gene is TRBJ2-5, the V gene TRBV30; D unresolved. This CDR3 is 13 amino acids long. The germline gives CDR1 GTSNPN, CDR2 SVGIG (reference sequence). Trimming shortened V by 0 bases and J by 5 bases, and 10 bases separated the two germline ends. The CDR3 region is CAWSVVATETQYF. The CDR3 DNA is TGTGCCTGGAGTGTAGTCGCGACGGAGACCCAGTACTTC. Looking up the rest from reference TRBV30 and TRBJ2-5 gives the full variable domain: SQTIHQWPATLVQPVGSPLSLECTVEGTSNPNLYWYRQAAGRGLQLLFYSVGIGQISSEVPQNLSASRPQDRQFILSSKKLLLSDSGFYLCAWSVVATETQYFGPGTRLLVL.

This clone was seen more than once but under ten times. The chain is built from TRBV28 and TRBJ1-4, with 8 bases matching TRBD1. Germline CDR1 MDHEN, CDR2 SYDVKM. The CDR3 extends over 14 amino acids. Trimming removed 8 bases from V and 4 bases from J; junction bases left unmatched: 6. The CDR3 here is CASRQGFNNEKLFF. The CDR3 bases are TGTGCCAGCCGACAGGGGTTCAATAATGAAAAACTGTTTTTT.

This sequence joins TRBV2 and TRBJ1-6; D gene uncertain. The V end lost 8 bases, the J end lost 4 bases, and 15 bases lay between the germline ends. Germline assignment: CDR1 SNHLY and CDR2 FYNNEI. The CDR3 runs to 15 residues. CDR3 residues: CASGPEQAYNSPLHF. CDR3 coding DNA: TGTGCCAGCGGCCCAGAGCAGGCTTATAATTCACCCCTCCACTTT.

This clone was recorded a few times. The chain employs TRBV5-6 and TRBJ2-7; perhaps TRBD2 as D (5 bases). Germline lookup yields CDR1 SGHDT and CDR2 YYEEEE. Trimming stripped 0 bases from V and 4 bases from J, with 11 bases between. The CDR3 length is 14 residues. The CDR3 coding sequence is TGTGCCAGCAGCTTGGCGGGGATCGGGTACGAGCAGTACTTC. Amino acid sequence: CASSLAGIGYEQYF.

The V gene is TRBV3-1 (or the pseudogene TRBV3-2), the J gene TRBJ1-1; the D is unclear. CDR1 and CDR2 (germline): LGHDT, YNNKEL (reference sequence). CDR3 size: 16 residues. V lost 1 base and J 0 bases, leaving 12 bases between the germline ends. CDR3 in amino acids: CASSQALMGMNTEAFF. CDR3 sequence (DNA): TGTGCCAGCAGCCAAGCCCTAATGGGGATGAACACTGAAGCTTTCTTT.

The V call is TRBV5-4, the J call TRBJ1-1; 10 positions match TRBD1. CDR1 and CDR2 (germline): SGHNT, YYREEE (reference sequence). The CDR3 totals 15 residues. The ends lost 3 bases at V and 4 bases at J; junction bases unmatched: 6. The CDR3 sequence is CASSSSTGGVTEAFF. The DNA of the CDR3 is TGTGCCAGCAGCTCTTCGACAGGGGGCGTCACTGAAGCTTTCTTT.

Here the CDR3 reads CASNKGGNYYEQYF. The CDR3 nucleotides read TGTGCCAGCAACAAAGGAGGGAATTACTACGAGCAGTACTTC. The chain carries TRBV25-1 and TRBJ2-7, with D possibly being TRBD2 (6 bases). The V gene's germline CDR1 is MGHDK and CDR2 SYGVNS. V lost 7 bases and J lost 3, with 16 bases in between. CDR3 size: 14 residues.

The gene calls are TRBV19 and TRBJ2-7; 10 bases are shared with TRBD1. This CDR3 contains 17 residues. Germline assignment: CDR1 LNHDA and CDR2 SQIVND (reference sequence). J lost 7 bases, V lost 5 bases, and 17 bases had no gene match. In DNA form, the CDR3 reads TGTGCCAGTAGTCCTATGACAGGGGGCCCTGCTTCGGGAGAGCAGTACTTC. Translated: CASSPMTGGPASGEQYF.

The V call is TRBV9, the J call TRBJ2-1; the match to TRBD2 covers 8 bases. Germline V gene sequence: CDR1 SGDLS, CDR2 YYNGEE. The CDR3 is 14 residues long. V gave up 5 bases and J gave up 5 bases; unmatched junction bases: 6. Here the CDR3 reads CASRSLAEDNEQFF. The CDR3 coding sequence is TGTGCCAGCAGGTCACTAGCGGAAGACAATGAGCAGTTCTTC.

The J gene is TRBJ2-7, the V gene TRBV3-1 (or the pseudogene TRBV3-2); 10 bases map to TRBD1. The germline gives CDR1 LGHDT, CDR2 YNNKEL (reference sequence). Trimming took 4 bases from V and 7 from J; bases not matched to a gene: 16. This CDR3 has 17 residues. CDR3 sequence reads: CASSPRQGGQGQGEQYF. In nucleotides, the CDR3 is TGTGCCAGCAGCCCCCGGCAAGGGGGACAGGGGCAGGGGGAGCAGTACTTC.

J is TRBJ1-6 and V is TRBV7-8, with D possibly being TRBD1 (6 bases). V lost 2 bases, J lost 8 bases, and 13 bases lay in between. CDR1 and CDR2 (germline): SGHVS, FQNEAQ. This CDR3 comprises 15 residues. CDR3 sequence (DNA): TGTGCCAGCAGCTTAAGTGGTAGGGGGGATTCACCCCTCCACTTT. Encoded protein: CASSLSGRGDSPLHF.

In DNA form, the CDR3 reads TGTGCCAGCAGCTCGCCCAGGGGTAGCAATCAGCCCCAGCATTTT. This sequence encodes CASSSPRGSNQPQHF. V is TRBV7-8 and J is TRBJ1-5, with a possible D match to TRBD1 (6 bases). The CDR3 has 15 amino acids. From germline, CDR1 is SGHVS and CDR2 FQNEAQ. V lost 4 bases and J 0 bases, leaving 10 bases between the germline ends.

The chain links TRBV5-5 to TRBJ1-6, with 10 nucleotides matching TRBD1. This CDR3 is built from 15 residues. The ends lost 3 bases at V and 7 bases at J; junction bases unmatched: 4. CDR1 is SGHKS and CDR2 is YYEKEE in the germline V gene (reference sequence). The CDR3 reads CASSSRTGGNSPLHF. The CDR3 nucleotides read TGTGCCAGCAGCTCGAGGACAGGGGGGAATTCACCCCTCCACTTT.

This chain connects TRBV7-2 to TRBJ2-1, with 7 bases that match TRBD1. The trim removed 3 bases at V and 8 bases at J, leaving 1 base unmatched. From germline, CDR1 is SGHTA and CDR2 FQGNSA. CDR3 length: 12 residues. The DNA for the CDR3 is TGTGCCAGCAGCTTTGGACAGGATGAGCAGTTCTTC. This sequence encodes CASSFGQDEQFF.

V usage is TRBV28 and J usage is TRBJ1-1; 8 nucleotides align to TRBD1. The CDR3 totals 16 residues. Germline values: CDR1 MDHEN, CDR2 SYDVKM. V shed 4 bases and J 0 bases; nucleotides not matched to a gene: 7. CDR3 amino acids: CASSSVDRGVNTEAFF. CDR3 sequence (DNA): TGTGCCAGCAGTTCAGTCGACAGGGGCGTGAACACTGAAGCTTTCTTT. Full variable domain (outside the CDR3, taken from reference TRBV28 and TRBJ1-1): DVKVTQSSRYLVKRTGEKVFLECVQDMDHENMFWYRQDPGLGLRLIYFSYDVKMKEKGDIPEGYSVSREKKERFSLILESASTNQTSMYLCASSSVDRGVNTEAFFGQGTRLTVV.

V gene TRBV7-3 combines with J gene TRBJ2-1, with 11 nucleotides matching TRBD2. This CDR3 contains 13 residues. The V and J ends lost 5 bases and 7 bases, in that order; junction bases with no gene match: 1. CDR1 is SGHTA and CDR2 is FQGTGA in the germline V gene. The CDR3: CASSTSGRNEQFF. The CDR3 DNA reads as TGTGCCAGCAGCACTAGCGGGAGAAATGAGCAGTTCTTC.

This clone appeared a few times. V is TRBV4-1 and J is TRBJ2-7; possibly TRBD2 for D (7 bases). V lost 0 bases to trimming and J lost 1 base, with 13 bases between them. The CDR3 spans 16 residues. CDR1 and CDR2 from the germline V gene are MGHRA and YSYEKL. The CDR3 here is CASSQEIGGLSYEQYF. The CDR3 DNA is TGCGCCAGCAGCCAAGAAATCGGGGGGCTATCCTACGAGCAGTACTTC.